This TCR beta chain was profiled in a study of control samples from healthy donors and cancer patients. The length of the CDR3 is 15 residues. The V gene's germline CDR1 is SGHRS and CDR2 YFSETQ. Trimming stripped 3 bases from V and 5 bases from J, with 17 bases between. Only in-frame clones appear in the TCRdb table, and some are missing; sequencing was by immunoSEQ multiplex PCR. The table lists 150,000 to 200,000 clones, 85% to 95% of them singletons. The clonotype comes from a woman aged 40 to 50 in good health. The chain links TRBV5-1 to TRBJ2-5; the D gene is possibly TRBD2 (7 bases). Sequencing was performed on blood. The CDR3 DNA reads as TGCGCCAGCAGCTCGGGGAGGGGGGGCACGGAGACCCAGTACTTC. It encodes CASSSGRGGTETQYF.